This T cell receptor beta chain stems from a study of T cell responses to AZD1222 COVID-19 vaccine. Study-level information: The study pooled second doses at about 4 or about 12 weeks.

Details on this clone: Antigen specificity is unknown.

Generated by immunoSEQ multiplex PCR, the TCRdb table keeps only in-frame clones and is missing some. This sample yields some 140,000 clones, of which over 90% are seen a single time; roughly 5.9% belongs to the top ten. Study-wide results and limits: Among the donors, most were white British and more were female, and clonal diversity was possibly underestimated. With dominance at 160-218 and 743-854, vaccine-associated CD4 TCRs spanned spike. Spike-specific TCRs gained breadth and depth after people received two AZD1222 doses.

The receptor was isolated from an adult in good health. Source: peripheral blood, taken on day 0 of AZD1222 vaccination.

CDR3 sequence reads: CASSLKANYEQYF. In DNA form, the CDR3 reads TGTGCCAGCAGCTTAAAGGCTAACTACGAGCAGTACTTC. The gene calls are TRBV7-3 and TRBJ2-7; no reliable D call. Trimming took 1 base from V and 3 from J, leaving 7 bases between them. In germline, CDR1 is SGHTA, CDR2 FQGTGA. The CDR3 loop spans 13 amino acids.